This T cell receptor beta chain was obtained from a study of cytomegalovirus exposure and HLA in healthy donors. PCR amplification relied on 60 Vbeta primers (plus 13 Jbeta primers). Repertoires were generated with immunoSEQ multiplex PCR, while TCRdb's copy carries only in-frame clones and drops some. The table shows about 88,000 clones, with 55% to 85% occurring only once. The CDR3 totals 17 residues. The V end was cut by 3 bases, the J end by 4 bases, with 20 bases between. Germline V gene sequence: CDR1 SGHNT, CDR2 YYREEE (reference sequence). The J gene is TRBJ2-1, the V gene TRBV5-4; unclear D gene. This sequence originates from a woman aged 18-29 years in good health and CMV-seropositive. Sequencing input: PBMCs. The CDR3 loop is CASSYPPWSRQYNEQFF. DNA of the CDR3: TGTGCCAGCAGCTACCCCCCGTGGTCTAGGCAGTACAATGAGCAGTTCTTC. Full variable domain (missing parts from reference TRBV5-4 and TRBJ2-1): ETGVTQSPTHLIKTRGQQVTLRCSSQSGHNTVSWYQQALGQGPQFIFQYYREEENGRGNFPPRFSGLQFPNYSSELNVNALELDDSALYLCASSYPPWSRQYNEQFFGPGTRLTVL.